This TCR beta chain was captured by sequencing in a study of cytomegalovirus exposure and HLA in healthy donors. Broader study findings: Because they were indistinguishable, some V segments, including TRBV6-2 and TRBV6-3, were excluded.

As regards this clone: The target antigen is unknown. The same CDR3 can be traced to other DNA sequences in this sample.

This CDR3 is built from 13 residues. The germline V gene has CDR1 GTSNPN and CDR2 SVGIG (reference sequence). V shed 1 base, J shed 2 bases, and the junction held 1 base outside the gene matches. Amplification used 60 Vbeta primers and 13 Jbeta primers. Sequencing used immunoSEQ multiplex PCR; TCRdb keeps in-frame clones, though not all of them. The table records about 160,000 clones, roughly 82% of them present only once. Sequencing was carried out using PBMCs. This TCR was sampled from a girl aged 10 to 17 in good health and CMV-seropositive. V is TRBV30 and J is TRBJ1-1, with TRBD1 matching 7 bases. CDR3 loop: CAWSDRGNTEAFF. For the CDR3, the DNA is TGTGCCTGGAGTGACAGGGGAAACACTGAAGCTTTCTTT.